These 7 T cell receptor beta chains were sequenced from one sample in a study of control samples from healthy donors and cancer patients. TCRdb keeps only in-frame clones here, not all; method: immunoSEQ multiplex PCR. The data show tens of thousands of clones, with 85% to 90% seen just once and about 8.6% held by the top ten. What was sequenced was PBMCs. These receptors were taken from a woman aged 45 to 65 with colorectal cancer.

The chain has TRBV12-5 and TRBJ2-1; D remains ambiguous. There are 12 residues in the CDR3. V dropped 2 bases and J dropped 8 bases, with 7 bases sitting between them. The V gene's germline CDR1 is LGHNT and CDR2 FRNRAP. CDR3 nucleotides: TGTGCTAGTGGTTTGCCCCGGGATGAGCAGTTCTTC. Its translation is CASGLPRDEQFF.

This clone was seen more than once but under ten times. The CDR3 sequence: CASSQDLRLTQPQHF. The CDR3 coding sequence is TGTGCCAGCAGCCAAGATCTTCGGTTAACTCAGCCCCAGCATTTT. The V and J genes are TRBV14 and TRBJ1-5; no definite D call. V was trimmed by 0 bases and J by 6 bases, leaving 12 bases between them. Germline CDR1 and CDR2: SGHDN and FVKESK. This CDR3 is built from 15 residues.

The chain joins TRBV6-9 to TRBJ1-5; 9 bases align to TRBD1. Germline V lookup: CDR1 MNHGY, CDR2 SVAAGI. Trimming took 2 bases from V and 0 from J; bases not matched to a gene: 8. The length of the CDR3 is 18 residues. In DNA form, the CDR3 reads TGTGCCAGCAGTTATAGCAGGACAGGGGAAGATAGCAATCAGCCCCAGCATTTT. This sequence encodes CASSYSRTGEDSNQPQHF.

CDR3 nucleotides: TGTGCCAGCAGCCAAGCACAACTAGCGGGGGACAATGAGCAGTTCTTC. Protein product: CASSQAQLAGDNEQFF. V gene TRBV3-1 (or the pseudogene TRBV3-2) combines with J gene TRBJ2-1; 11 nucleotides align to TRBD2. CDR1 is LGHDT and CDR2 is YNNKEL in the germline V gene (reference sequence). After removal of 1 base from V and 5 bases from J, the junction contained 4 bases not matched to a gene. The CDR3 consists of 16 residues.

This clone showed up just once. CDR3 amino acids: CASEYNEQFF. The CDR3 DNA sequence: TGTGCCAGCGAGTACAATGAGCAGTTCTTC. The chain has TRBV2 and TRBJ2-1; D ambiguous. Germline CDR1 and CDR2: SNHLY and FYNNEI. The ends were cut back, 8 bases at V and 4 bases at J, with 3 bases in the middle. The CDR3 spans 10 residues.

This clone was picked up one time. CDR3 amino acids: CAWSLGGNQPQHF. CDR3 bases: TGTGCCTGGAGTCTTGGGGGTAATCAGCCCCAGCATTTT. The chain recombines TRBV30 with TRBJ1-5; D might be TRBD1 (5 bases). Looked up from germline, CDR1 is GTSNPN and CDR2 is SVGIG (reference sequence). V shed 2 bases and J shed 4 bases, with 9 bases lying between them. The CDR3 is 13 residues long.

The chain links TRBV6-6 to TRBJ2-7; TRBD1 agrees at 8 bases. Germline CDR1 and CDR2: MNHNY and SVGAGI (reference sequence). The length of the CDR3 is 14 residues. The V gene end was trimmed by 6 bases and the J gene end by 3 bases; junction bases not matched to a gene: 7. For the CDR3, the DNA is TGTGCCAGCAGCTCCCAGGGGGCCCTCTACGAGCAGTACGTC. Protein product: CASSSQGALYEQYV.